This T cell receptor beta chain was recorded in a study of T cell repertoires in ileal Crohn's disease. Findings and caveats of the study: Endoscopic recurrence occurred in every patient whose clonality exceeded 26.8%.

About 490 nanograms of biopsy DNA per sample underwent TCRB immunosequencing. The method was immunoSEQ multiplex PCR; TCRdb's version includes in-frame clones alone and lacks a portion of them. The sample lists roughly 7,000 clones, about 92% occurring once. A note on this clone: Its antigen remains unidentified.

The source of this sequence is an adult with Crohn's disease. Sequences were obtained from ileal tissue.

The CDR3 nucleotides read TGTGCCAGCAGCCAAGAAGGCAGGGGACGGGAACTGTTTTTT. This gives the protein CASSQEGRGRELFF. The chain carries TRBV4-2 and TRBJ1-4, with a possible D match to TRBD1 (6 bases). From germline, CDR1 is LGHNA and CDR2 YNFKEQ. This CDR3 region has 14 residues. The V gene lost 0 bases and the J gene lost 12 bases, with 14 bases spanning the gap.